This T cell receptor (beta chain) stems from a study of OX40 agonist ivuxolimab in advanced cancers. In regard to this clone: Antigen: not known.

Generated by immunoSEQ multiplex PCR, the TCRdb table keeps only in-frame clones and is missing some. The sample shows about 53,000 clones, around nine tenths of them seen only once. Points from the study as a whole: Antigen specificity remained undetermined for the expanded peripheral T cells.

The germline V gene has CDR1 MNHNS and CDR2 SASEGT. The V gene lost 8 bases and the J gene lost 5 bases, with 21 bases spanning the gap. The length of the CDR3 is 15 residues. This sequence originates from an adult with an advanced solid tumor such as melanoma, head and neck, liver or kidney cancer. The chain carries TRBV6-1 and TRBJ2-5, with a possible D match to TRBD1 (6 bases). This material consisted of CD4+ or CD8+ T cells sorted from blood, taken in a trial of the OX40 agonist ivuxolimab. The chain's CDR3 is CASPISQGRMETQYF. The CDR3 DNA is TGTGCCAGCCCCATTTCGCAGGGGCGCATGGAGACCCAGTACTTC.